These T cell receptor beta chains were read from a single sample in a study of graft-versus-host responses after intestinal transplantation. Sequencing used immunoSEQ multiplex PCR; TCRdb keeps in-frame clones, though not all of them. The sample includes about 23,000 clones, 90% to 95% of them seen just once. The sequencing used PBMCs, collected approximately 38 days after intestinal transplant. The receptors originated from a human patient who received an intestinal transplant, so some T cells may come from the graft donor. Each CDR3 is given with its conserved first and last residue. Fields, in order: J gene, V gene, CDR3 protein.

TRBJ1-2	TRBV27	CASRHPQLYGYTF
TRBJ2-5	TRBV27	CASSSRTLRGETQYF
TRBJ2-7	TRBV28	CASSLVDRGVVFEQYF
TRBJ2-7	TRBV7-3	CASLAAWFIAGALCEQYF
TRBJ2-7	TRBV29-1	CSVLLGYEQYF
TRBJ2-7	TRBV28	CASSLPSRALIYEQYF
TRBJ1-2	TRBV6-6	CASSYSSGDSGYTF
TRBJ2-7	TRBV28	CASSLEGASYEQYF
TRBJ2-7	TRBV5-1	CASSTSLSYEQYF
TRBJ2-7	TRBV5-1	CASSRGLAGGFSYEQYF
TRBJ1-1	TRBV6-5	CASSRVGTEAFF
TRBJ2-1	TRBV30	CAWSTTSGAYNEQFF
TRBJ2-1	TRBV23-1	CASSQGYDEQFF
TRBJ2-5	TRBV12-2	CASRLALESQETQYF
TRBJ1-6	TRBV27	CASSFGGGSPLHF
TRBJ2-2	TRBV6-5	CASSSETGHTGELFF
TRBJ1-3	TRBV21-1	CASRQFLATTPRNTIYF
TRBJ1-4	TRBV15	CATSSRGGGLNEKLFF
TRBJ2-1	TRBV4-2	CASSHRAANSYNEQFF
TRBJ2-2	TRBV4-3	CASSHSLAGANTGELFF
TRBJ2-3	TRBV27	CASSTDPTDTQYF
TRBJ2-7	TRBV9	CASSVGTSGYEQYF
TRBJ2-7	TRBV7-6	CASSLESRGYEQYF
TRBJ2-5	TRBV11-2	CASSHNSGSQETQYF
TRBJ2-3	TRBV27	CASSFVSGSISDTQYF
TRBJ1-5	TRBV5-5	CASRLDRDHQPQHF
TRBJ2-7	TRBV9	CASSRTSEKVYEQYF
TRBJ2-7	TRBV28	CASRLAGYPYEQYF
TRBJ1-1	TRBV28	CASSLGQGGLGTEAFF
TRBJ2-7	TRBV19	CASSVGQAYEQYF
TRBJ2-1	TRBV11-2	CASSFVRDSVFF
TRBJ2-3	TRBV4-3	CASSQGTSGLRDTQYF
TRBJ2-1	TRBV7-3	CASSLRAGESSYNEQFF
TRBJ2-5	TRBV7-2	CASSSIWRPQETQYF
TRBJ2-5	TRBV7-9	CASSPGWWLETQYF
TRBJ2-7	TRBV5-1	CASSHRPSLVADSYEQYF
TRBJ1-3	TRBV19	CASLGTGVTIYF
TRBJ2-5	TRBV7-7	CASSFGETQYF
TRBJ1-2	TRBV28	CASSLHRPNYGYTF
TRBJ2-7	TRBV15	CATSREAGTGGREQYF
TRBJ2-5	TRBV27	CASSLIPPLQETQYF